This T cell receptor beta chain appears in the sequencing data of a study of T cells in pancreatic ductal adenocarcinoma (dated by TCRdb to the late 2010s). Study-level background: The work assessed suppressive cells as well as CD8+ T cells infiltrating resected pancreatic ductal adenocarcinoma, measuring their numbers, locations, and properties, in order to shed light on the adaptive T-cell response that occurs naturally. Overall results and qualifications from the work: Compared with tumor samples, blood samples had more total productive templates and 7.5 to 9-fold more unique clonotypes. Because inoperable disease is present at presentation in most pancreatic cancer patients, the resected cohort was biased toward the minority with early-stage disease. Comparisons of clonality between tumor and blood may be biased toward lower diversity because tumors are enriched in CD45RO+ effector T cells rather than naive T cells. No significant difference in T-cell clonality was found between tumor and blood, with mean clonality of approximately 0.12 in tumors and less than 0.08 in blood.

The immunoSEQ hsTCRB kit was used to amplify TCR beta CDR3 regions from genomic DNA. High-throughput TRB CDR3 sequencing was performed on an Illumina HiSeq system. Concerning the study's data processing: The immunoSEQ software was used to analyze sequencing reads, and nonproductive sequences containing premature stops or frame-shifts were excluded. Clonality of the repertoire was calculated as one minus Shannon entropy normalized by log2 of the number of unique productive sequences. TCRdb obtained this table from immuneACCESS and retained in-frame rearrangements with V and J assigned. These tables miss some clones; where compared with another copy, unresolved V genes account for less than half of the shortfall, and the remainder is unexplained. Clone size and V and J calls were adopted from that table, with D and trimming inferred from the DNA. The sample table contains about 5,400 clones; only one count was recorded for approximately 68% of them. The leading ten clones occupy over 8.5% of the sample.

The pancreatic ductal adenocarcinoma patients who were selected had gone through surgery without receiving any neoadjuvant therapy. Right after surgery, resected tumor tissue went into ice-cold media, and part of that tissue was flash frozen for DNA and RNA. Genomic DNA was extracted from six or seven PBMC and about 9 flash-frozen tumor specimens using the DNeasy Blood and Tissue Kit with Proteinase K and RNase treatment. As to this clone: Its antigen has not been determined. No base-level quality is on record; no much larger clone is a single base apart.

This clonotype was obtained from a human donor with pancreatic ductal adenocarcinoma. Sequencing was performed on pancreatic tumor tissue.

The nucleotide sequence reads as follows: TGTGCCAGTAGTATAGGGCAGGGGGGAGCCAAAAACATTCAGTACTTC. Translated, it gives CASSIGQGGAKNIQYF. This sequence uses TRBV19 and TRBJ2-4; TRBD1 is a weak D gene call, 7 bases matching. Relative to germline, V is 1 base shorter and J is 0 bases shorter, with 10 bases between their ends. Taken from the germline V gene (reference sequence), the CDR1 and CDR2 loops are LNHDA and SQIVND. CDR3 length: 16 amino acids, cysteine to phenylalanine. Kept here is only the CDR3 DNA, which spans 48 bases and is read in frame from base 1.